This T cell receptor (beta chain) was recorded in a study of post-analysis software for immune sequencing data. Study conclusions and caveats: Strong same-batch co-clustering of samples appeared with F measure clustering. Compared with controls, patients had more of five TRBV segments, including TRBV5-6, TRBV5-1 and TRBV20-1.

cDNA libraries for TCR beta contained unique molecular identifiers. TCRdb used MiXCR to reprocess the PCR reads, holding one entry per CDR3 protein. The profile shows 150,000 to 200,000 distinct CDR3 sequences, 30% of them singletons. With 7 bases removed from V and 4 bases from J, the gap between germline ends came to 12 bases. The length of the CDR3 is 13 residues. CDR1 and CDR2 (germline): MNHEY, SMNVEV (reference sequence). Ten or more counts support this clonotype. The antigen is unknown. Sequencing used blood. The chain has TRBV27 and TRBJ2-3; D tentatively fits TRBD1 or TRBD2 (5 bases each). The clonotype originates from a girl under 18 with multiple sclerosis. CDR3 sequence (DNA): TGTGCCAGCATCCGACTGGGGGCAGATACGCAGTATTTT. The encoded protein is CASIRLGADTQYF.